The 12 T cell receptor beta chains below come from one sample, sequenced in a study of cytomegalovirus exposure and HLA in healthy donors. 13 Jbeta primers and 60 Vbeta primers were used for the PCR. Using immunoSEQ multiplex PCR, the repertoire was profiled, and TCRdb retains in-frame clones only, with some absent. The sample includes over 120,000 clones, roughly 70% seen only once; the top ten take about 6.5%. The specimen sequenced was PBMCs. The receptors shown here come from a man in his thirties or forties in good health and CMV-seronegative.

Note on this clone: Since a much larger clone is just one base distant, this may be a read error. The V gene is TRBV7-9, the J gene TRBJ1-1; TRBD1 agrees at 8 bases. CDR3 length: 13 amino acids. The ends lost 6 bases at V and 3 bases at J; junction bases unmatched: 3. Per the germline V gene, CDR1 is SEHNR and CDR2 is FQNEAQ (reference sequence). The CDR3 loop reads CASRLDRDTEAFF. The CDR3 DNA reads TGTGCCAGCAGACTGGACAGGGACACTGAAGCTTTCTTT.

The V and J genes are TRBV6-1 and TRBJ2-7; TRBD1 matches at 7 bases. CDR1 is MNHNS, CDR2 SASEGT, per germline. The CDR3 covers 13 residues. With 4 bases clipped from V and 2 bases from J, the junction kept 2 bases outside the gene matches. CDR3 sequence reads: CASSADRAYEQYF. In nucleotides, the CDR3 is TGTGCCAGCAGTGCTGACAGGGCCTACGAGCAGTACTTC.

The CDR3 coding sequence is TGTGCCAGCAGTGCCCGGGTAACCTCCTACAATGAGCAGTTCTTC. This codes for CASSARVTSYNEQFF. The chain joins TRBV6-5 to TRBJ2-1; D ambiguous. The CDR3 is 15 residues long. Trimming shortened V by 5 bases and J by 0 bases, and 11 bases separated the two germline ends. Germline V gene sequence: CDR1 MNHEY, CDR2 SVGAGI.

The DNA for the CDR3 is TGTGCCAGCTCAACCTTGGACAGGCATAACTATGGCTACACCTTC. Its translation: CASSTLDRHNYGYTF. This sequence joins TRBV18 and TRBJ1-2; 7 nucleotides match TRBD1. The CDR3 extends over 15 amino acids. The ends lost 5 bases at V and 1 base at J; junction bases unmatched: 7. CDR1 is KGHSH, CDR2 LQKENI, per germline.

In its sample, this clone was seen a few times. The chain combines TRBV2 with TRBJ1-5; D perhaps matches TRBD1 (5 bases). Germline CDR1 reads SNHLY; CDR2 reads FYNNEI. V was clipped by 4 bases and J by 5 bases, with 15 bases between them. The CDR3 runs to 15 residues. The chain's CDR3 is CASSAKDSRYQPQHF. CDR3 DNA sequence: TGTGCCAGCAGTGCCAAAGACAGCCGATATCAGCCCCAGCATTTT. The full variable domain, its missing parts supplied by reference TRBV2 and TRBJ1-5, is EPEVTQTPSHQVTQMGQEVILRCVPISNHLYFYWYRQILGQKVEFLVSFYNNEISEKSEIFDDQFSVERPDGSNFTLKIRSTKLEDSAMYFCASSAKDSRYQPQHFGDGTRLSIL.

This clone showed up just a few times. The chain links TRBV25-1 to TRBJ2-5; 7 bases map to TRBD2. V gave up 3 bases and J gave up 2 bases; unmatched junction bases: 9. CDR1 and CDR2 (germline): MGHDK, SYGVNS. This CDR3 contains 16 residues. CDR3 in amino acids: CASSEGTTHPQETQYF. CDR3 in DNA: TGTGCCAGCAGTGAGGGGACTACGCACCCACAAGAGACCCAGTACTTC. Full variable domain (rest looked up from reference TRBV25-1 and TRBJ2-5): EADIYQTPRYLVIGTGKKITLECSQTMGHDKMYWYQQDPGMELHLIHYSYGVNSTEKGDLSSESTVSRIRTEHFPLTLESARPSHTSQYLCASSEGTTHPQETQYFGPGTRLLVL.

The chain couples TRBV28 to TRBJ2-6; TRBD1 might be the D (6 bases). There are 16 residues in the CDR3. V gave up 2 bases and J gave up 0 bases, with 8 bases separating them. CDR1 is MDHEN, CDR2 SYDVKM, per germline. The DNA for the CDR3 is TGTGCCAGCAGTTTACTGGACAGCTCTGGGGCCAACGTCCTGACTTTC. The encoded protein is CASSLLDSSGANVLTF.

This clone was seen a few times. DNA for the CDR3: TGCGCCAGCAGCCAACCAAGCGCAGGGCGCAATCAGCCCCAGCATTTT. Its protein is CASSQPSAGRNQPQHF. This chain connects TRBV4-1 to TRBJ1-5, with D possibly being TRBD1 (5 bases). Deletions cut 2 bases from V and 2 bases from J, with 13 bases between. The CDR3 has 16 amino acids. Per the germline V gene, CDR1 is MGHRA and CDR2 is YSYEKL.

This chain connects TRBV2 to TRBJ1-4, with D possibly TRBD1 on 6 matching bases. There are 14 residues in the CDR3. The V and J ends lost 6 bases and 5 bases respectively, with 13 bases between them. CDR1 is SNHLY, CDR2 FYNNEI, per germline. This CDR3 reads CASRTDRLNEKLFF. Written as DNA, the CDR3 is TGTGCCAGCAGAACGGACAGACTGAATGAAAAACTGTTTTTT.

The rearrangement uses TRBV9 and TRBJ2-2, with D perhaps TRBD2 (6 bases). CDR1 is SGDLS, CDR2 YYNGEE, per germline. The V end lost 4 bases, the J end lost 2 bases, and 12 bases lay between the germline ends. The CDR3 spans 15 residues. CDR3 sequence reads: CASSPRRANTGELFF. The CDR3 DNA reads as TGTGCCAGCAGCCCAAGGAGGGCCAACACCGGGGAGCTGTTTTTT.

About this clone: Other nucleotide sequences from this sample produce the same CDR3. The chain is built from TRBV5-1 and TRBJ1-2, with D perhaps matching TRBD1 (5 bases). Trimming left V 3 bases short and J 6 bases short, with 12 bases between. The CDR3 is made up of 13 amino acids. CDR1 SGHRS and CDR2 YFSETQ come from the germline V gene. The DNA for the CDR3 is TGCGCCAGCAGCTGGGGCTCAGGAGATGGCTACACCTTC. It specifies CASSWGSGDGYTF.

This clone was found a few times. The rearrangement uses TRBV6-5 and TRBJ1-3, with a tentative D call TRBD1 (5 bases). Germline CDR1 is MNHEY and CDR2 is SVGAGI. The V end lost 2 bases, the J end lost 2 bases, and 13 bases lay between the germline ends. This CDR3 has 16 residues. This chain's CDR3 is CASSYRMTEPGNTIYF. CDR3 bases: TGTGCCAGCAGTTACCGGATGACAGAGCCTGGAAACACCATATATTTT.